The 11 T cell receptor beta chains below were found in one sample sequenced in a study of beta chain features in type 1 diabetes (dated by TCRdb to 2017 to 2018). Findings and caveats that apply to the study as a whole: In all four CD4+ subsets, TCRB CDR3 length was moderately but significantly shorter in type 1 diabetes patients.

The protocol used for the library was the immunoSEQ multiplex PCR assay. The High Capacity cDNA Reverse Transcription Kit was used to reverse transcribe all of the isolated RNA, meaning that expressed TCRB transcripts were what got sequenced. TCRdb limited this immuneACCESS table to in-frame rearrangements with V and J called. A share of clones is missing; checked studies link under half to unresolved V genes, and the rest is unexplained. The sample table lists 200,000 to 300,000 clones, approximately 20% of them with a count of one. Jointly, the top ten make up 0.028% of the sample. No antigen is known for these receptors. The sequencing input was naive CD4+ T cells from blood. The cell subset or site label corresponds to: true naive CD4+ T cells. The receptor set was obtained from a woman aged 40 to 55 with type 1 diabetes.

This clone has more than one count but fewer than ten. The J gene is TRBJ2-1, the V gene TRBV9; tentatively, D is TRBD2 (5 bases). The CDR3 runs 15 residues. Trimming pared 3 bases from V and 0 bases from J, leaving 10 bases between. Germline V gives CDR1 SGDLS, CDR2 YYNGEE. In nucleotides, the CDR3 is TGTGCCAGCAGCGCGGAGGTGCCCTCCTACAATGAGCAGTTCTTC. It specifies CASSAEVPSYNEQFF.

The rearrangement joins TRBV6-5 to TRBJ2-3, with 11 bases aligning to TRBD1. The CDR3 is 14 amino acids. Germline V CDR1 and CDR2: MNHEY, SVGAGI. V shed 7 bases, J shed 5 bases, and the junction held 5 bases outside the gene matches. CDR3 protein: CASTRDRGRDTQYF. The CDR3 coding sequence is TGTGCCAGCACCCGGGACAGGGGGAGAGATACGCAGTATTTT.

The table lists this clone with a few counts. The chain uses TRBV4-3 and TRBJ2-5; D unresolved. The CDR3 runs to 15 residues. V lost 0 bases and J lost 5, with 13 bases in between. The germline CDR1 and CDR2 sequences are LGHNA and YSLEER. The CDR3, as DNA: TGCGCCAGCAGCCAAGATCCCAAGCGACGGGAGACCCAGTACTTC. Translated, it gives CASSQDPKRRETQYF.

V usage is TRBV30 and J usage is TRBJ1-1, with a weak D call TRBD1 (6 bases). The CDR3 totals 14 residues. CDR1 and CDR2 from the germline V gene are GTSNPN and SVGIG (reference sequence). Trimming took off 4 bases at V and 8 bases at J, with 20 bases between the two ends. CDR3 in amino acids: CAWTPEGGASEAFF. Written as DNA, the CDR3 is TGTGCCTGGACTCCCGAGGGGGGGGCCTCGGAAGCTTTCTTT.

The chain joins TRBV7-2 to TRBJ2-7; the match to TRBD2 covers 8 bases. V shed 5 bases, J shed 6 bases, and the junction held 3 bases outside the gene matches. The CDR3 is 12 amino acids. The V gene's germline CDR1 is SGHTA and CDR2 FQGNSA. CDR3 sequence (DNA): TGTGCCAGCAGCGAGCGGGAGACCGAGCAGTACTTC. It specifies CASSERETEQYF.

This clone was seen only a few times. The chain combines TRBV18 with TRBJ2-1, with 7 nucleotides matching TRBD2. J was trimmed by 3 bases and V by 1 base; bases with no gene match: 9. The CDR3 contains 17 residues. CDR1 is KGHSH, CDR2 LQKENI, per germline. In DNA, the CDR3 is TGTGCCAGCTCACCACAGACTAGCCTGGCAAACTACAATGAGCAGTTCTTC. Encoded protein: CASSPQTSLANYNEQFF.

The CDR3 spells CASSTQTGGANSPLHF. CDR3 in DNA: TGCGCCAGCAGCACTCAGACAGGGGGCGCGAATTCACCCCTCCACTTT. The rearrangement links TRBV5-1 to TRBJ1-6, with TRBD1 identical over 10 bases. J was trimmed by 7 bases and V by 4 bases; bases with no gene match: 8. The CDR3 is 16 residues long. The germline gives CDR1 SGHRS, CDR2 YFSETQ. Together with reference TRBV5-1 and TRBJ1-6, the CDR3 gives the full variable domain: KAGVTQTPRYLIKTRGQQVTLSCSPISGHRSVSWYQQTPGQGLQFLFEYFSETQRNKGNFPGRFSGRQFSNSRSEMNVSTLELGDSALYLCASSTQTGGANSPLHFGNGTRLTVT.

CDR3 amino acids: CSARTGPNYEQYF. The CDR3 DNA reads as TGCAGCGCGAGGACAGGCCCGAACTACGAGCAGTACTTC. V and J are TRBV29-1 and TRBJ2-7, with 7 bases that match TRBD1. Germline lookup yields CDR1 SQVTM and CDR2 ANQGSEA. The junction had 9 bases not matched to a gene; V was cut back by 7 bases and J by 3 bases. The CDR3 consists of 13 residues.

The CDR3 loop reads CASSLDPYDGYTF. The CDR3 coding sequence is TGCGCCAGCAGCTTGGACCCCTACGATGGCTACACCTTC. This chain connects TRBV5-1 to TRBJ1-2; D not resolved. The V and J ends lost 0 bases and 6 bases respectively, with 9 bases between them. Germline V gives CDR1 SGHRS, CDR2 YFSETQ. The CDR3 loop spans 13 amino acids.

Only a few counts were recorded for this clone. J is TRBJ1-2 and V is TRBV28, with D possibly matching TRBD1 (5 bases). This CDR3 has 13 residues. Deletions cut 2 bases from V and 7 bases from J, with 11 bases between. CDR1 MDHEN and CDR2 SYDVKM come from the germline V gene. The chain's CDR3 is CASSLQGQGGYTF. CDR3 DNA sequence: TGTGCCAGCAGTTTACAGGGCCAGGGTGGCTACACCTTC.

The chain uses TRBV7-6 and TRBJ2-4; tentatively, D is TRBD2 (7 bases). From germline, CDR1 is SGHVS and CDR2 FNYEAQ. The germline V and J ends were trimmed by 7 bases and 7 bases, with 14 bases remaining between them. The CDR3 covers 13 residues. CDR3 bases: TGTGCCAGCACCACCGAGGGGGGGAACATTCAGTACTTC. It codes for CASTTEGGNIQYF.